These 22 T cell receptor beta chains were sequenced from one sample in a study of response to subunit inactivated influenza vaccine. TCRdb ran MiXCR on the RT-PCR reads and lists one entry per CDR3 protein. Here the sample spans roughly 650,000 distinct CDR3 sequences, 15% to 17% being singletons. The specimen comprised PBMCs from blood, sampled less than 13 days after vaccination. The receptors derive from a middle-aged man who received an inactivated influenza vaccine.

This clonotype was recorded a few times. This chain links TRBV12-3 or TRBV12-4 with TRBJ2-5; D remains unclear. This CDR3 comprises 13 residues. Trimming left V 3 bases short and J 5 bases short, with 10 bases between. This CDR3 is CASSFPPGETQYF. CDR3 in DNA: TGTGCCAGCAGTTTTCCCCCTGGGGAGACCCAGTACTTC.

This chain links TRBV20-1 with TRBJ2-7; D is ambiguous. Trimming shortened V by 6 bases and J by 6 bases, and 18 bases separated the two germline ends. The CDR3 is made up of 13 amino acids. In germline, CDR1 is DFQATT, CDR2 SNEGSKA (reference sequence). The CDR3 DNA follows: TGCAGTGCCCGTAGTGGTACGGCCTTCGAGCAGTACTTC. It is translated as CSARSGTAFEQYF.

This clonotype came up a few times. This chain joins TRBV2 and TRBJ1-2; weak D call: TRBD1 (5 bases). Germline loops: CDR1 SNHLY, CDR2 FYNNEI. The CDR3 runs 13 residues. The germline V and J ends were trimmed by 7 bases and 2 bases, with 11 bases remaining between them. The CDR3 loop reads CASKMGPNYGYTF. The CDR3 DNA follows: TGTGCCAGCAAAATGGGGCCCAACTATGGCTACACCTTC.

This clonotype was observed a handful of times. The chain links TRBV4-2 to TRBJ2-2; D gene ambiguous. The V gene lost 1 base and the J gene lost 6 bases, with 9 bases spanning the gap. This CDR3 spans 14 amino acids. Germline-derived CDR1 and CDR2 are LGHNA and YNFKEQ. The CDR3, as DNA: TGTGCCAGCAGCCAAGCCTTATTCGCCGGGGAGCTGTTTTTT. This sequence encodes CASSQALFAGELFF.

This chain connects TRBV28 to TRBJ2-5; unclear D gene. Per the germline V gene, CDR1 is MDHEN and CDR2 is SYDVKM. The CDR3 consists of 12 residues. V dropped 3 bases and J dropped 4 bases, with 6 bases sitting between them. The CDR3 nucleotides are TGTGCCAGCAGTTTTCGTAGAGAGACCCAGTACTTC. It specifies CASSFRRETQYF.

The rearrangement uses TRBV9 and TRBJ2-1; D is unresolved. Trimming cost V 0 bases and J 6 bases, with 13 bases left between them. Germline V gene sequence: CDR1 SGDLS, CDR2 YYNGEE. The CDR3 length is 15 residues. DNA for the CDR3: TGTGCCAGCAGCGTAGGTACCCTCCCTGGCAATGAGCAGTTCTTC. Translated, it gives CASSVGTLPGNEQFF.

The chain joins TRBV6-1 to TRBJ1-1; TRBD1 matches at 10 bases. The length of the CDR3 is 14 residues. Germline-derived CDR1 and CDR2 are MNHNS and SASEGT. Germline trimming cut 5 bases from V and 6 bases from J; bases unmatched to any gene: 6. CDR3 bases: TGTGCCAGCAGTAGCGGGACAGGGGTCCCTGAAGCTTTCTTT. Translation gives CASSSGTGVPEAFF.

This chain joins TRBV7-6 and TRBJ1-3, with D uncertain. Germline CDR1 reads SGHVS; CDR2 reads FNYEAQ. CDR3 length equals 16 residues. The ends were cut back, 1 base at V and 0 bases at J, with 10 bases in the middle. CDR3 in amino acids: CASSLVAVDSGNTIYF. The CDR3 DNA sequence: TGTGCCAGCAGCTTAGTCGCAGTTGACTCTGGAAACACCATATATTTT.

V usage is TRBV20-1 and J usage is TRBJ2-7; 7 nucleotides agree with TRBD1. V was clipped by 6 bases and J by 4 bases; unmatched bases: 9. This CDR3 region has 13 residues. Germline assignment: CDR1 DFQATT and CDR2 SNEGSKA (reference sequence). The CDR3 sequence is CSAQRTGVYEQYF. The CDR3 nucleotides read TGCAGTGCCCAACGGACAGGAGTATACGAGCAGTACTTC.

V gene TRBV6-5 combines with J gene TRBJ2-3, with 7 bases fitting TRBD2. The CDR3 consists of 16 residues. V shed 1 base, J shed 3 bases, and the junction held 7 bases outside the gene matches. Looked up from germline, CDR1 is MNHEY and CDR2 is SVGAGI. The CDR3 nucleotides read TGTGCCAGCAGTTACTGGGGGGGAGGAGGAACAGATACGCAGTATTTT. It specifies CASSYWGGGGTDTQYF.

This sequence joins TRBV7-9 and TRBJ2-7; 7 nucleotides align to TRBD1. This CDR3 has 15 residues. CDR1 is SEHNR and CDR2 is FQNEAQ in the germline V gene (reference sequence). J was trimmed by 3 bases and V by 5 bases; bases with no gene match: 10. The CDR3 sequence is CASSPIQGLVYEQYF. The CDR3 bases are TGTGCCAGCAGCCCAATACAGGGGTTAGTCTACGAGCAGTACTTC. Variable domain in full (rest from reference TRBV7-9 and TRBJ2-7): DTGVSQNPRHKITKRGQNVTFRCDPISEHNRLYWYRQTLGQGPEFLTYFQNEAQLEKSRLLSDRFSAERPKGSFSTLEIQRTEQGDSAMYLCASSPIQGLVYEQYFGPGTRLTVT.

The rearrangement joins TRBV3-1 to TRBJ2-1; D is perhaps TRBD2 (6 bases). Germline CDR1 is LGHDT and CDR2 is YNNKEL (reference sequence). The CDR3 is 19 amino acids. The CDR3 is CTFSRNSGPLSLGYNEQFF. CDR3 DNA: TGTACCTTCAGTCGTAATAGCGGCCCTCTGAGCCTGGGCTACAATGAGCAGTTCTTC.

The chain carries TRBV20-1 and TRBJ2-1, with 10 bases aligning to TRBD2. Germline-derived CDR1 and CDR2 are DFQATT and SNEGSKA (reference sequence). Germline trimming cut 4 bases from V and 0 bases from J; bases unmatched to any gene: 6. The CDR3 has 16 residues. The chain's CDR3 is CSATRLAGSSYNEQFF. The DNA for the CDR3 is TGCAGTGCTACTCGACTAGCGGGTAGCTCCTACAATGAGCAGTTCTTC.

This clonotype turned up a few times. The rearrangement uses TRBV29-1 and TRBJ1-5; D ambiguous. The germline gives CDR1 SQVTM, CDR2 ANQGSEA. This CDR3 region has 12 residues. V shed 7 bases and J shed 0 bases, with 7 bases lying between them. The CDR3 is CSGGDSNQPQHF. The CDR3 nucleotides read TGCAGCGGCGGTGATAGCAATCAGCCCCAGCATTTT.

This clonotype was detected many times. V is TRBV10-3 and J is TRBJ2-1, with 12 bases fitting TRBD2. Germline CDR1 ENHRY, CDR2 SYGVKD. The CDR3 contains 18 residues. V gave up 3 bases and J gave up 1 base; unmatched junction bases: 7. The CDR3 loop reads CAISETSGGLGSYNEQFF. The CDR3 DNA reads as TGTGCCATCAGTGAAACTAGCGGGGGGCTGGGGTCCTACAATGAGCAGTTCTTC.

This clonotype has only a few counts. As DNA, the CDR3 is TGTGCCAGCAGTTCCACTGACAGAGCTAACTATGGCTACACCTTC. As protein: CASSSTDRANYGYTF. The chain combines TRBV12-3 or TRBV12-4 with TRBJ1-2; tentative D call: TRBD1 (5 bases). V dropped 4 bases and J dropped 0 bases, with 12 bases sitting between them. The CDR3 runs 15 residues.

The rearrangement joins TRBV5-1 to TRBJ2-5; the match to TRBD1 covers 7 bases. This CDR3 spans 15 amino acids. CDR1 SGHRS and CDR2 YFSETQ come from the germline V gene. V lost 0 bases and J lost 2; bases outside the gene matches: 4. The CDR3: CASSLATGPQETQYF. The CDR3 DNA is TGCGCCAGCAGCTTGGCGACAGGGCCTCAAGAGACCCAGTACTTC.

At least ten counts were recorded for this clonotype. The V gene is TRBV6-6, the J gene TRBJ2-7; D perhaps matches TRBD1 (5 bases). V dropped 6 bases and J dropped 5 bases, with 11 bases sitting between them. The germline CDR1 and CDR2 sequences are MNHNY and SVGAGI (reference sequence). The CDR3 length is 12 residues. CDR3 loop: CASRQQAHEQYF. The CDR3 region has the DNA TGTGCCAGCAGACAACAGGCCCACGAGCAGTACTTC.

This clonotype showed up just a few times. This chain links TRBV4-2 with TRBJ2-1; 9 nucleotides match TRBD2. CDR3 length: 21 amino acids. The J segment lost 3 bases and the V segment lost 0 bases, leaving 18 bases of the junction unmatched. Per germline, CDR1 LGHNA and CDR2 YNFKEQ. In DNA, the CDR3 is TGTGCCAGCAGCCAAGAGTTAGGGGCAAGCGGGAGGCCTTTTGGCTACAATGAGCAGTTCTTC. Translation: CASSQELGASGRPFGYNEQFF.

This clonotype was detected only a few times. The V call is TRBV18, the J call TRBJ2-7, with 9 positions matching TRBD1. In germline, CDR1 is KGHSH, CDR2 LQKENI. CDR3 length equals 15 residues. The trim removed 4 bases at V and 1 base at J, leaving 5 bases unmatched. CDR3 coding DNA: TGTGCCAGCTCACGACCCGGGACAGGGTCCTACGAGCAGTACTTC. Translated: CASSRPGTGSYEQYF.

In this sample, this clonotype turned up many times. The genes are TRBV5-1 and TRBJ2-3; D remains ambiguous. This CDR3 contains 14 residues. Trimming removed 0 bases at V and 5 bases at J, with 10 bases between. Germline CDR1 reads SGHRS; CDR2 reads YFSETQ. This chain's CDR3 is CASSLVFGLDTQYF. Written as DNA, the CDR3 is TGCGCCAGCAGCTTGGTTTTCGGTTTAGATACGCAGTATTTT.

This clonotype has only a few counts. This rearrangement joins TRBV6-2 or TRBV6-3 to TRBJ1-5; D is uncertain. Per the germline V gene, CDR1 is MNHEY and CDR2 is SVGEGT. The CDR3 is 13 residues long. V dropped 9 bases and J dropped 6 bases, with 15 bases sitting between them. This CDR3 reads CASCGPAGQPQHF. CDR3 DNA sequence: TGTGCCAGTTGTGGACCCGCTGGTCAGCCCCAGCATTTT.